The 2 T cell receptor beta chains reported below all come from one sample, sequenced in a study of T cells in women clearing cervical HPV infection. Sequencing was performed with immunoSEQ multiplex PCR; in TCRdb, only in-frame clones are kept and a portion is missing. The sample table includes approximately 35,000 clones. Sample: blood buffy coat. The origin of the receptors is a woman between 18 and 70 years old with a cervical HPV16 infection that either progressed to CIN3+ or cleared (not recorded which).

Details on this clone: Read sequence stops 3 residues before the CDR3 end, and the germline J gene provides the missing end. J is TRBJ2-7 and V is TRBV20-1; D perhaps matches TRBD1 (5 bases). The CDR3 has 16 amino acids. V gave up 0 bases and J gave up 0 bases, with 15 bases separating them. The germline V gene has CDR1 DFQATT and CDR2 SNEGSKA (reference sequence). Partial CDR3 DNA: TGCAGTGCTAGAGATTTAAGCAGGGCACCCTCCTACGAG. Protein sequence: CSARDLSRAPSYE. The whole CDR3 region reads CSARDLSRAPSYEQYF.

Points on this clone: Read sequence stops 3 residues before the CDR3 end, and the germline J gene provides the missing end. The chain uses TRBV27 and TRBJ2-5; 14 positions agree with TRBD2. The J segment lost 5 bases and the V segment lost 8 bases, leaving 7 bases of the junction unmatched. Germline V gives CDR1 MNHEY, CDR2 SMNVEV (reference sequence). The CDR3 length is 15 residues. The CDR3: CASQTGLAGVETQYF. The part of the CDR3 DNA that was read is TGTGCCAGCCAAACGGGACTAGCGGGAGTGGAGACC.